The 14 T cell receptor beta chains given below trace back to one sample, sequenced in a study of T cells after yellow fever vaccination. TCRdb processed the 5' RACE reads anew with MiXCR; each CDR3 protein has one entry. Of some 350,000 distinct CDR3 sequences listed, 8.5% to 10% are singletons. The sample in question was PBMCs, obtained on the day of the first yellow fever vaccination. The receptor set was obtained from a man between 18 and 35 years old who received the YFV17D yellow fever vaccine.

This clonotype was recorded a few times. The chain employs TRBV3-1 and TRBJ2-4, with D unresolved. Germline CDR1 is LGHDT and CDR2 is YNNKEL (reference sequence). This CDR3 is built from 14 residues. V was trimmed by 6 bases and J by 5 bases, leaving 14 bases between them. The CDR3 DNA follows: TGTGCCAGCAGTCCTCGGACGACGGAAAACATTCAGTACTTC. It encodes CASSPRTTENIQYF.

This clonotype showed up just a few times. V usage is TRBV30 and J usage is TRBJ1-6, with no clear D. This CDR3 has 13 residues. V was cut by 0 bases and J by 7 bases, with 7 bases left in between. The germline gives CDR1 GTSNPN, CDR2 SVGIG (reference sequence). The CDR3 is CAWSVALNSPLHF. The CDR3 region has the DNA TGTGCCTGGAGTGTCGCACTCAATTCACCCCTCCACTTT.

DNA of the CDR3: TGTGCCAGCAGCCGTGGACAGCCCGCAACTAATGAAAAACTGTTTTTT. It codes for CASSRGQPATNEKLFF. The rearrangement uses TRBV7-9 and TRBJ1-4; weak D call: TRBD1 (6 bases). V lost 5 bases and J 0 bases, leaving 13 bases between the germline ends. Germline V gives CDR1 SEHNR, CDR2 FQNEAQ (reference sequence). This CDR3 is built from 16 residues.

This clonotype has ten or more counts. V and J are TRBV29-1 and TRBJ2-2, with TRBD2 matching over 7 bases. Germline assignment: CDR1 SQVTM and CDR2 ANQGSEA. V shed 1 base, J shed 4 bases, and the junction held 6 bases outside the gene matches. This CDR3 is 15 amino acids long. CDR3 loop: CSVEARGRSTGELFF. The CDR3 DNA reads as TGCAGCGTTGAAGCGCGGGGGAGGAGCACCGGGGAGCTGTTTTTT.

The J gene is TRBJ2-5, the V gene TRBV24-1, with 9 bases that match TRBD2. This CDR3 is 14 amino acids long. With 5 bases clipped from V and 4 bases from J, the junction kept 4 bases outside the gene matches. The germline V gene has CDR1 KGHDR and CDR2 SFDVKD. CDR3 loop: CATSAASGAETQYF. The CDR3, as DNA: TGTGCCACCAGTGCGGCTAGCGGGGCAGAGACCCAGTACTTC.

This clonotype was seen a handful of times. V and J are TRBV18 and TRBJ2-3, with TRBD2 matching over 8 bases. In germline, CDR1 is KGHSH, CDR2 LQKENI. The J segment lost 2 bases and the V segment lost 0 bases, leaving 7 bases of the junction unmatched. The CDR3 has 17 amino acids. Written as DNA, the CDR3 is TGTGCCAGCTCACCACCGGCGGCGGGGGGCTTCACAGATACGCAGTATTTT. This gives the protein CASSPPAAGGFTDTQYF. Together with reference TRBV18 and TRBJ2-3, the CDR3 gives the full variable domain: NAGVMQNPRHLVRRRGQEARLRCSPMKGHSHVYWYRQLPEEGLKFMVYLQKENIIDESGMPKERFSAEFPKEGPSILRIQQVVRGDSAAYFCASSPPAAGGFTDTQYFGPGTRLTVL.

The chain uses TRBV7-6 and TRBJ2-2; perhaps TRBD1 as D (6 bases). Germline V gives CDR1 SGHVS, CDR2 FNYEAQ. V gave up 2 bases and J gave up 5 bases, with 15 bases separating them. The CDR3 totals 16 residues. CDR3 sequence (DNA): TGTGCCAGCAGCTTAAGTCGCCAGGGGTGGACCGGGGAGCTGTTTTTT. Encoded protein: CASSLSRQGWTGELFF.

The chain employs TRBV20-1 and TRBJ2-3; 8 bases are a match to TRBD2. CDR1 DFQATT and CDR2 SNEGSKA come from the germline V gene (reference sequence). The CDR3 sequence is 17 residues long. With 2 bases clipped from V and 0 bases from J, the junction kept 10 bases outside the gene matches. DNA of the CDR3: TGCAGTGCTAGACCTCCCCCGGGGGGGTGGAGCACAGATACGCAGTATTTT. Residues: CSARPPPGGWSTDTQYF.

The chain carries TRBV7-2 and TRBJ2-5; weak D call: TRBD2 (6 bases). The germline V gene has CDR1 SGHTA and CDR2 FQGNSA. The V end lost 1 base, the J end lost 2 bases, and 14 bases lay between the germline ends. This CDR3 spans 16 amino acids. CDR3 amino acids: CASSLVFGLQQETQYF. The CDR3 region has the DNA TGTGCCAGCAGCTTAGTCTTCGGACTACAACAAGAGACCCAGTACTTC.

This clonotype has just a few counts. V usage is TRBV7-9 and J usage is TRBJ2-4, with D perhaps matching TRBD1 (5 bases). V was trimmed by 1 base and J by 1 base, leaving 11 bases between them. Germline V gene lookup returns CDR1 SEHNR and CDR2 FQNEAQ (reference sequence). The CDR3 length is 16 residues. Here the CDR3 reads CASSLGGWSAKNIQYF. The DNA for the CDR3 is TGTGCCAGCAGCTTAGGGGGCTGGTCGGCCAAAAACATTCAGTACTTC.

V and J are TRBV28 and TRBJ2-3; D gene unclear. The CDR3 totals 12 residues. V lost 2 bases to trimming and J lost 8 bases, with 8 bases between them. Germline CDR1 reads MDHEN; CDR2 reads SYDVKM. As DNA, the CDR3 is TGTGCCAGCAGTTTAGGGGTCGGTACGCAGTATTTT. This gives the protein CASSLGVGTQYF.

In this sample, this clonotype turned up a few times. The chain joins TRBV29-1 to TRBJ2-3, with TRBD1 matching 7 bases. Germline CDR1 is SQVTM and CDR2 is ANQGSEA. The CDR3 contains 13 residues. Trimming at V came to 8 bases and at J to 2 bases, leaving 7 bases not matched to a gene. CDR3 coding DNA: TGCAGCCAGGGACAGTCCCCCACAGATACGCAGTATTTT. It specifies CSQGQSPTDTQYF.

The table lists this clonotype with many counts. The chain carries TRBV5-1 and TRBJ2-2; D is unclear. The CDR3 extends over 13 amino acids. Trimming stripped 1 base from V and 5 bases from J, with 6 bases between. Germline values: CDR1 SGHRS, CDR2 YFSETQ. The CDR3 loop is CASSLSPTGELFF. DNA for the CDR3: TGCGCCAGCAGCTTGAGCCCAACCGGGGAGCTGTTTTTT.

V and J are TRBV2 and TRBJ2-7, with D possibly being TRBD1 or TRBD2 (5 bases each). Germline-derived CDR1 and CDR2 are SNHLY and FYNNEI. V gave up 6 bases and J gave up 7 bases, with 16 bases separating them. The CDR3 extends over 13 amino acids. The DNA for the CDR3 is TGTGCCAGCAGGCCGGGACGGAGAGGGGAGCAGTACGTC. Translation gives CASRPGRRGEQYV.